Shown below are 18 T cell receptor beta chains from a single sample sequenced in a study of blood T cell repertoires in COVID-19. The data were produced by immunoSEQ multiplex PCR, yet TCRdb's version contains in-frame clones alone and is incomplete. The table has hundreds of thousands of clones, almost 90% seen once. The sequenced sample was PBMCs or T cells enriched from blood (not recorded which). Receptors originate from a woman under 30 with acute COVID-19.

The chain is built from TRBV27 and TRBJ2-7; 8 bases match TRBD2. The germline V gene encodes CDR1 MNHEY and CDR2 SMNVEV (reference sequence). J gave up 0 bases and V 5 bases, and 12 bases lay outside the gene matches. The CDR3 runs to 17 residues. In nucleotides, the CDR3 is TGTGCCAGCAGTAATCGTCAGAAGCGGGAGACCTCCTACGAGCAGTACTTC. This gives the protein CASSNRQKRETSYEQYF.

V and J are TRBV5-4 and TRBJ1-1, with a tentative D call TRBD1 (5 bases). The germline gives CDR1 SGHNT, CDR2 YYREEE (reference sequence). V shed 0 bases and J shed 8 bases, with 11 bases lying between them. The CDR3 extends over 13 amino acids. The chain's CDR3 is CASSLATDPEAFF. The CDR3 DNA reads as TGTGCCAGCAGCTTGGCGACAGACCCCGAAGCTTTCTTT. The variable domain in full, with the rest retrieved from reference TRBV5-4 and TRBJ1-1, is ETGVTQSPTHLIKTRGQQVTLRCSSQSGHNTVSWYQQALGQGPQFIFQYYREEENGRGNFPPRFSGLQFPNYSSELNVNALELDDSALYLCASSLATDPEAFFGQGTRLTVV.

Concerning this clone: This sample also contains other DNA sequences that code for the same CDR3. The chain carries TRBV24-1 and TRBJ2-1, with D uncertain. Germline CDR1 and CDR2: KGHDR and SFDVKD. Trimming removed 2 bases from V and 0 bases from J, with 10 bases in between. The CDR3 sequence is 16 residues long. The CDR3 DNA is TGTGCCACCAGTGATTCCACTGCGAGCTCCTACAATGAGCAGTTCTTC. Its protein is CATSDSTASSYNEQFF.

For the CDR3, the DNA is TGCGCCAGCAGCCCTCAGACTAGAACCTACGAGCAGTACTTC. Translation: CASSPQTRTYEQYF. The V and J genes are TRBV4-1 and TRBJ2-7, with D maybe TRBD2 (6 bases). V lost 4 bases and J 2 bases, leaving 12 bases between the germline ends. The V gene's germline CDR1 is MGHRA and CDR2 YSYEKL. The CDR3 length is 14 residues.

This clone has only a few counts. The chain has TRBV29-1 and TRBJ2-1; possibly TRBD1 for D (5 bases). This CDR3 comprises 10 residues. Germline CDR1 SQVTM, CDR2 ANQGSEA. Trimming cost V 5 bases and J 12 bases, with 11 bases left between them. CDR3 bases: TGCAGCGTTCGCGACAGTTGGCAGTTCTTC. Residues: CSVRDSWQFF.

A note on this clone: Different DNA sequences within this sample yield the same CDR3. J is TRBJ1-4 and V is TRBV28, with unresolved D. V was trimmed by 3 bases and J by 0 bases, leaving 5 bases between them. The CDR3 contains 14 residues. The germline gives CDR1 MDHEN, CDR2 SYDVKM. The CDR3 loop reads CASSFSATNEKLFF. The CDR3 bases are TGTGCCAGCAGTTTTTCTGCAACTAATGAAAAACTGTTTTTT.

Written as DNA, the CDR3 is TGCAGTGCTAGTTCAGGGTGGACTGAAGCTTTCTTT. Translated: CSASSGWTEAFF. The chain employs TRBV20-1 and TRBJ1-1; weak D call: TRBD1 (5 bases). In germline, CDR1 is DFQATT, CDR2 SNEGSKA (reference sequence). V gave up 3 bases and J gave up 5 bases, with 10 bases separating them. This CDR3 contains 12 residues.

The chain uses TRBV27 and TRBJ2-2; 9 nucleotides align to TRBD2. There are 17 residues in the CDR3. The germline CDR1 and CDR2 sequences are MNHEY and SMNVEV (reference sequence). The ends lost 4 bases at V and 0 bases at J; junction bases unmatched: 6. The CDR3 reads CASSYETSGANTGELFF. The DNA of the CDR3 is TGTGCCAGCAGTTATGAGACTAGCGGCGCGAACACCGGGGAGCTGTTTTTT.

The chain links TRBV11-2 to TRBJ2-1; 7 bases match TRBD1. This CDR3 region has 16 residues. Trimming removed 1 base from V and 4 bases from J; junction bases left unmatched: 7. From germline, CDR1 is SGHAT and CDR2 FQNNGV. The CDR3 protein is CASSLVPRQGYNEQFF. CDR3 DNA sequence: TGTGCCAGCAGCTTAGTACCCCGACAGGGTTACAATGAGCAGTTCTTC. Using reference TRBV11-2 and TRBJ2-1 for the parts outside the CDR3, the full variable domain is EAGVAQSPRYKIIEKRQSVAFWCNPISGHATLYWYQQILGQGPKLLIQFQNNGVVDDSQLPKDRFSAERLKGVDSTLKIQPAKLEDSAVYLCASSLVPRQGYNEQFFGPGTRLTVL.

The J gene is TRBJ2-1, the V gene TRBV5-6, with 7 bases matching TRBD1. Germline loops: CDR1 SGHDT, CDR2 YYEEEE. CDR3 length: 15 residues. Trimming cost V 2 bases and J 4 bases; bases outside gene matches: 6. CDR3 region: CASSFRQGTYNEQFF. CDR3 nucleotide sequence: TGTGCCAGCAGCTTTCGACAGGGAACTTACAATGAGCAGTTCTTC.

V and J are TRBV18 and TRBJ2-3; the match to TRBD2 covers 13 bases. CDR1 is KGHSH and CDR2 is LQKENI in the germline V gene. CDR3 length: 18 amino acids. J gave up 2 bases and V 2 bases, and 7 bases lay outside the gene matches. The CDR3 spells CASSPIHGLAGVTDTQYF. The DNA of the CDR3 is TGTGCCAGCTCACCAATTCACGGACTAGCGGGAGTCACAGATACGCAGTATTTT.

The chain joins TRBV27 to TRBJ1-2, with 12 bases matching TRBD1. CDR3 length: 14 amino acids. CDR1 is MNHEY and CDR2 is SMNVEV in the germline V gene (reference sequence). Losses at the gene ends were 10 bases for V and 5 bases for J; bases not matched to a gene: 8. The CDR3, as DNA: TGTGCCACCCCGGCGGGACAGGGGGCGTATGGCTACACCTTC. It codes for CATPAGQGAYGYTF.

The V call is TRBV5-1, the J call TRBJ2-6; 9 bases agree with TRBD2. V was clipped by 1 base and J by 1 base; unmatched bases: 12. Looked up from germline, CDR1 is SGHRS and CDR2 is YFSETQ. The CDR3 loop spans 20 amino acids. This CDR3 reads CASSLMSVAGVRSGANVLTF. Written as DNA, the CDR3 is TGCGCCAGCAGCTTGATGTCGGTAGCGGGAGTTCGTTCTGGGGCCAACGTCCTGACTTTC.

V and J are TRBV28 and TRBJ2-7; 7 positions match TRBD1. V was pared by 6 bases and J by 5 bases, with 16 bases of the junction left unmatched. The CDR3 length is 16 residues. Germline V gene data show CDR1 as MDHEN and CDR2 as SYDVKM. The CDR3 DNA reads TGTGCCAGCAGGGGGATTAGGACAGGAAAGGTCCACGAGCAGTACTTC. Residues: CASRGIRTGKVHEQYF.

This chain links TRBV5-4 with TRBJ2-7; weak D call: TRBD2 (6 bases). The CDR3 is 15 amino acids. In germline, CDR1 is SGHNT, CDR2 YYREEE (reference sequence). Trimming took off 4 bases at V and 3 bases at J, with 17 bases between the two ends. DNA of the CDR3: TGTGCCAGCAGCCGGGGACTCCCTTCCCTCTACGAGCAGTACTTC. This translates into CASSRGLPSLYEQYF.

This chain uses TRBV9 with TRBJ2-7, with 7 bases lining up with TRBD2. This CDR3 is built from 13 residues. Per germline, CDR1 SGDLS and CDR2 YYNGEE. After removal of 4 bases from V and 6 bases from J, the junction contained 7 bases not matched to a gene. Here the CDR3 DNA reads TGTGCCAGCAGCCCTCAGCGGGGAGGCGAGCAGTACTTC. Its translation: CASSPQRGGEQYF.

CDR3 DNA: TGTGCCAGCAGCCAAGATCTGGCTTCCATGAACACTGAAGCTTTCTTT. Amino acid sequence: CASSQDLASMNTEAFF. The chain uses TRBV14 and TRBJ1-1, with D unclear. CDR1 is SGHDN, CDR2 FVKESK, per germline. This CDR3 spans 16 amino acids. The V end was cut by 0 bases, the J end by 0 bases, with 11 bases between.

V gene TRBV28 combines with J gene TRBJ1-1; TRBD1 might be the D (5 bases). V was clipped by 6 bases and J by 3 bases, with 14 bases between them. Germline CDR1 reads MDHEN; CDR2 reads SYDVKM. The CDR3 loop spans 14 amino acids. The CDR3 protein is CASSLAGGDTEAFF. In nucleotides, the CDR3 is TGTGCCAGCAGCCTTGCGGGGGGGGACACTGAAGCTTTCTTT. Full variable domain (rest looked up from reference TRBV28 and TRBJ1-1): DVKVTQSSRYLVKRTGEKVFLECVQDMDHENMFWYRQDPGLGLRLIYFSYDVKMKEKGDIPEGYSVSREKKERFSLILESASTNQTSMYLCASSLAGGDTEAFFGQGTRLTVV.